This TCR beta chain stems from a study of OX40 agonist ivuxolimab in advanced cancers. Study-level results: Among T cells, CD8+ cells averaged more expanded clones than CD4+ cells.

Trimming cost V 3 bases and J 3 bases; bases outside gene matches: 2. CDR3 size: 13 residues. Germline values: CDR1 KGHSH, CDR2 LQKENI. The assay was immunoSEQ multiplex PCR, and TCRdb's table has in-frame clones only and misses some. The sample lists fewer than 75,000 clones, around 89% occurring once. As to this clone: The antigen is unknown.

The rearrangement links TRBV18 to TRBJ2-7; 7 nucleotides line up with TRBD2. This TCR came from an adult with an advanced solid tumor such as melanoma, head and neck, liver or kidney cancer. Sequenced here: CD4+ or CD8+ T cells sorted from blood, sampled in a trial of the OX40 agonist ivuxolimab. The CDR3 nucleotides read TGTGCCAGCTCACCCAGCGGGGTCTACGAGCAGTACTTC. Protein product: CASSPSGVYEQYF.